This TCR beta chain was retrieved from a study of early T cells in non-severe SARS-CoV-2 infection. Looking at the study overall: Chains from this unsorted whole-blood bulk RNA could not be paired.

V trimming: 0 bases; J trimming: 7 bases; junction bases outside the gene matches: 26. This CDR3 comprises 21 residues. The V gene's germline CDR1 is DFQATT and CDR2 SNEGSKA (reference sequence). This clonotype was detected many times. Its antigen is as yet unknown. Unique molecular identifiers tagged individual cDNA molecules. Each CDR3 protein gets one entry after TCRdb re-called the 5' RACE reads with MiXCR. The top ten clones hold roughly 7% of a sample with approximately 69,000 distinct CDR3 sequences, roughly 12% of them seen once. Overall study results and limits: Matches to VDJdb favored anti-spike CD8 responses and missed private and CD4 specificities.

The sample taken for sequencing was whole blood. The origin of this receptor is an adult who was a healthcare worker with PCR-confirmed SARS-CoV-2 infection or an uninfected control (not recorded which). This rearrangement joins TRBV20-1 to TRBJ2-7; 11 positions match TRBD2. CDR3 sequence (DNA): TGCAGTGCTAGAGAAGTCGTACCCGGGGCGCGGGCGACTAGCGGGATCAAGGAGCAGTACTTC. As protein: CSAREVVPGARATSGIKEQYF.